A single sample gave rise to the 30 T cell receptor beta chains below, sequenced in a study of blood T cell repertoires in COVID-19. This table comes from immunoSEQ multiplex PCR, and its TCRdb copy is limited to in-frame clones, with some not included. The sample has some 46,000 clones; 75% to 90% are singletons. Sequenced material: peripheral blood. These receptors originate from a man over 45 with acute or convalescent COVID-19.

The chain links TRBV27 to TRBJ1-6, with D possibly being TRBD1 (6 bases). V was pared by 6 bases and J by 7 bases, with 10 bases between. The CDR3 is 13 residues long. Germline V gene sequence: CDR1 MNHEY, CDR2 SMNVEV (reference sequence). The CDR3 sequence is CASRGGTNSPLHF. The CDR3 DNA is TGTGCCAGCAGAGGGGGTACAAATTCACCCCTCCACTTT.

This clone came up once. The chain carries TRBV7-3 and TRBJ2-3; 15 bases agree with TRBD2. The CDR3 spans 16 residues. CDR1 and CDR2 (germline): SGHTA, FQGTGA. J lost 6 bases, V lost 6 bases, and 7 bases had no gene match. The CDR3: CASSPGLAGGRDTQYF. The DNA for the CDR3 is TGTGCCAGCAGTCCCGGACTAGCGGGAGGGCGGGATACGCAGTATTTT. Filled out from reference TRBV7-3 and TRBJ2-3, the complete variable domain reads GAGVSQTPSNKVTEKGKYVELRCDPISGHTALYWYRQSLGQGPEFLIYFQGTGAADDSGLPNDRFFAVRPEGSVSTLKIQRTERGDSAVYLCASSPGLAGGRDTQYFGPGTRLTVL.

The chain combines TRBV3-1 (or the pseudogene TRBV3-2) with TRBJ1-2; D is undetermined. The CDR3 length is 13 residues. CDR1 and CDR2 from the germline V gene are LGHDT and YNNKEL (reference sequence). With 1 base removed from V and 8 bases from J, the gap between germline ends came to 11 bases. The CDR3 region is CASSQVSLPGYTF. Here the CDR3 DNA reads TGTGCCAGCAGCCAAGTGTCTCTTCCGGGCTACACCTTC.

This clone was counted only a few times. V gene TRBV4-3 combines with J gene TRBJ1-3; D not resolved. Trimming removed 1 base from V and 0 bases from J, with 10 bases in between. This CDR3 has 16 residues. Germline CDR1 LGHNA, CDR2 YSLEER. The DNA for the CDR3 is TGCGCCAGCAGCCAAGTGGTCGCCTACTCTGGAAACACCATATATTTT. Its translation is CASSQVVAYSGNTIYF.

The chain links TRBV18 to TRBJ1-2; D not certain. Trimming pared 2 bases from V and 8 bases from J, leaving 18 bases between. Germline values: CDR1 KGHSH, CDR2 LQKENI. This CDR3 has 15 amino acids. CDR3 in DNA: TGTGCCAGCTCACCAAGCTCAGAGGGATTGGGCGGCTACACCTTC. Protein sequence: CASSPSSEGLGGYTF.

The V call is TRBV24-1, the J call TRBJ2-3; 8 bases align to TRBD2. The V segment lost 9 bases and the J segment 4 bases; nucleotides outside the gene matches: 8. The CDR3 length is 14 residues. Germline values: CDR1 KGHDR, CDR2 SFDVKD. CDR3 DNA: TGTGCCACCCAACTCGGGGGGGGGCCAGATACGCAGTATTTT. It specifies CATQLGGGPDTQYF.

This clone was found once. This chain uses TRBV18 with TRBJ1-4; 8 nucleotides agree with TRBD1. This CDR3 comprises 17 residues. CDR1 and CDR2 from the germline V gene are KGHSH and LQKENI. J was trimmed by 0 bases and V by 4 bases; bases with no gene match: 7. This CDR3 is CASSRYDRGTTNEKLFF. CDR3 coding DNA: TGTGCCAGCTCACGATACGACAGGGGAACAACTAATGAAAAACTGTTTTTT.

This clone was counted a few times. This chain links TRBV24-1 with TRBJ2-2; no definite D call. The V end was cut by 1 base, the J end by 1 base, with 3 bases between. This CDR3 comprises 14 residues. CDR1 is KGHDR, CDR2 SFDVKD, per germline. CDR3 amino acids: CATSDFWNTGELFF. The CDR3 DNA reads as TGTGCCACCAGTGATTTCTGGAACACCGGGGAGCTGTTTTTT.

This clone has a single count. CDR3 bases: TGTGCCAGCTCACCGAATACAGGGGGCGACGGAAACACCATATATTTT. Protein sequence: CASSPNTGGDGNTIYF. The chain carries TRBV18 and TRBJ1-3, with 9 bases lining up with TRBD1. CDR3 length equals 16 residues. Trimming cost V 3 bases and J 4 bases; bases outside gene matches: 7. CDR1 and CDR2 (germline): KGHSH, LQKENI.

The V call is TRBV6-5, the J call TRBJ2-3; TRBD2 matches 7 bases. Germline-derived CDR1 and CDR2 are MNHEY and SVGAGI. The CDR3 length is 12 residues. The CDR3 loop is CSSGSSTDTQYF. The CDR3 DNA sequence: TGTTCTAGCGGAAGCTCGACAGATACGCAGTATTTT.

The chain is built from TRBV29-1 and TRBJ2-5; 8 bases are a match to TRBD2. This CDR3 contains 15 residues. V was pared by 2 bases and J by 1 base, with 6 bases of the junction left unmatched. The germline CDR1 and CDR2 sequences are SQVTM and ANQGSEA. In nucleotides, the CDR3 is TGCAGCGTTGAACAGACGGGAGGGCTCCAAGAGACCCAGTACTTC. Protein: CSVEQTGGLQETQYF. The full variable domain, rest sourced from reference TRBV29-1 and TRBJ2-5, is SAVISQKPSRDICQRGTSLTIQCQVDSQVTMMFWYRQQPGQSLTLIATANQGSEATYESGFVIDKFPISRPNLTFSTLTVSNMSPEDSSIYLCSVEQTGGLQETQYFGPGTRLLVL.

This CDR3 is CASSPKQGGYEQYF. The CDR3 DNA sequence: TGTGCCAGCAGCCCCAAACAGGGAGGGTACGAGCAGTACTTC. V gene TRBV7-9 combines with J gene TRBJ2-7, with D possibly TRBD2 on 7 matching bases. Germline V CDR1 and CDR2: SEHNR, FQNEAQ (reference sequence). The V end lost 5 bases, the J end lost 4 bases, and 15 bases lay between the germline ends. The CDR3 is 14 residues long.

The chain carries TRBV4-1 and TRBJ2-3, with D uncertain. V gave up 1 base and J gave up 1 base, with 9 bases separating them. The CDR3 has 15 amino acids. Germline CDR1 MGHRA, CDR2 YSYEKL. The CDR3: CASSQGWPGTDTQYF. DNA of the CDR3: TGCGCCAGCAGCCAAGGATGGCCCGGCACAGATACGCAGTATTTT.

The J gene is TRBJ2-1, the V gene TRBV9; 7 bases match TRBD2. CDR3 size: 15 residues. Germline V gene lookup returns CDR1 SGDLS and CDR2 YYNGEE. With V trimmed by 3 bases and J by 3 bases, 6 bases remained unmatched. Here the CDR3 reads CASSAAGTIYNEQFF. The CDR3 coding sequence is TGTGCCAGCAGCGCTGCCGGGACTATCTACAATGAGCAGTTCTTC.

The V and J genes are TRBV11-1 and TRBJ2-7, with a possible D match to TRBD1 (5 bases). Germline CDR1 SGHAT, CDR2 FQDESV (reference sequence). Trimming removed 2 bases from V and 0 bases from J, with 11 bases in between. The length of the CDR3 is 15 residues. The CDR3 DNA follows: TGTGCCAGCAGCTTAAGGCAGGGCTTCTCCTACGAGCAGTACTTC. Protein: CASSLRQGFSYEQYF.

J is TRBJ2-3 and V is TRBV7-9; 14 bases agree with TRBD2. This CDR3 region has 16 residues. Germline CDR1 is SEHNR and CDR2 is FQNEAQ (reference sequence). After removal of 5 bases from V and 3 bases from J, the junction contained 4 bases not matched to a gene. The CDR3 sequence: CASSLGTSGGTDTQYF. The CDR3 DNA sequence: TGTGCCAGCAGCCTAGGGACTAGCGGGGGTACAGATACGCAGTATTTT. The full variable domain, rest sourced from reference TRBV7-9 and TRBJ2-3, is DTGVSQNPRHKITKRGQNVTFRCDPISEHNRLYWYRQTLGQGPEFLTYFQNEAQLEKSRLLSDRFSAERPKGSFSTLEIQRTEQGDSAMYLCASSLGTSGGTDTQYFGPGTRLTVL.

The chain uses TRBV5-5 and TRBJ1-5; possible D gene TRBD1, 5 bases. The CDR3 spans 16 residues. Germline V CDR1 and CDR2: SGHKS, YYEKEE (reference sequence). V lost 0 bases, J lost 6 bases, and 16 bases lay in between. CDR3 in amino acids: CASSLGAQGGSQPQHF. The CDR3 DNA is TGTGCCAGCAGCTTGGGGGCGCAGGGAGGAAGTCAGCCCCAGCATTTT.

This chain connects TRBV12-3 or TRBV12-4 to TRBJ2-7; the D gene is possibly TRBD1 (5 bases). This CDR3 has 13 residues. V lost 7 bases to trimming and J lost 2 bases, with 12 bases between them. The CDR3: CASTWTLTYEQYF. CDR3 DNA: TGTGCCAGCACCTGGACACTCACCTACGAGCAGTACTTC.

The gene calls are TRBV28 and TRBJ1-2, with D perhaps TRBD1 (5 bases). The CDR3 is made up of 15 amino acids. V lost 4 bases and J lost 5, with 17 bases in between. Germline CDR1 reads MDHEN; CDR2 reads SYDVKM. The CDR3 region has the DNA TGTGCCAGCAGTTCGGGCCCGGGGGTTACTTATGGCTACACCTTC. Protein sequence: CASSSGPGVTYGYTF.

The chain has TRBV28 and TRBJ1-2; TRBD1 aligns across 7 bases. Germline assignment: CDR1 MDHEN and CDR2 SYDVKM. CDR3 length: 14 amino acids. Trimming cost V 6 bases and J 7 bases; bases outside gene matches: 11. CDR3 protein: CASRISGGASGYTF. In DNA, the CDR3 is TGTGCCAGCAGAATATCAGGGGGAGCGAGTGGCTACACCTTC.

Written as DNA, the CDR3 is TGTGCCAGTAGTACCATGGACTTTAGCAATCAGCCCCAGCATTTT. Its translation: CASSTMDFSNQPQHF. This rearrangement joins TRBV19 to TRBJ1-5; D not resolved. The germline CDR1 and CDR2 sequences are LNHDA and SQIVND (reference sequence). This CDR3 is built from 15 residues. The V end was cut by 4 bases, the J end by 0 bases, with 10 bases between.

This chain joins TRBV7-2 and TRBJ1-2; the match to TRBD1 covers 7 bases. This CDR3 has 13 amino acids. V was pared by 6 bases and J by 2 bases, with 3 bases of the junction left unmatched. Germline V lookup: CDR1 SGHTA, CDR2 FQGNSA. The CDR3 is CASSSGQNYGYTF. The DNA for the CDR3 is TGTGCCAGCAGTTCGGGACAGAACTATGGCTACACCTTC. Full variable domain (missing parts from reference TRBV7-2 and TRBJ1-2): GAGVSQSPSNKVTEKGKDVELRCDPISGHTALYWYRQSLGQGLEFLIYFQGNSAPDKSGLPSDRFSAERTGGSVSTLTIQRTQQEDSAVYLCASSSGQNYGYTFGSGTRLTVV.

The rearrangement joins TRBV4-3 to TRBJ1-5; D possibly corresponds to TRBD1 (6 bases). Germline CDR1 reads LGHNA; CDR2 reads YSLEER. Trimming removed 0 bases from V and 2 bases from J, with 8 bases in between. This CDR3 contains 15 residues. CDR3 coding DNA: TGCGCCAGCAGCCAAGACAACAGGGGCAATCAGCCCCAGCATTTT. Translating gives CASSQDNRGNQPQHF.

This chain links TRBV9 with TRBJ2-2, with D perhaps matching TRBD1 (5 bases). CDR3 size: 15 residues. The germline V gene has CDR1 SGDLS and CDR2 YYNGEE. V was pared by 0 bases and J by 3 bases, with 9 bases between. CDR3 nucleotide sequence: TGTGCCAGCAGCGTAGGACAGCCTTACACCGGGGAGCTGTTTTTT. Protein: CASSVGQPYTGELFF. Supplemented by reference TRBV9 and TRBJ2-2, the full variable domain reads DSGVTQTPKHLITATGQRVTLRCSPRSGDLSVYWYQQSLDQGLQFLIQYYNGEERAKGNILERFSAQQFPDLHSELNLSSLELGDSALYFCASSVGQPYTGELFFGEGSRLTVL.

The chain uses TRBV10-3 and TRBJ2-5; D unresolved. The germline V gene has CDR1 ENHRY and CDR2 SYGVKD. Trimming shortened V by 4 bases and J by 4 bases, and 4 bases separated the two germline ends. The CDR3 loop spans 11 amino acids. CDR3 sequence (DNA): TGTGCCATCAGTGCGGGAGAGACCCAGTACTTC. Its translation is CAISAGETQYF.

The chain links TRBV19 to TRBJ1-4; maybe TRBD1 (6 bases). The CDR3 is 14 amino acids. Germline-derived CDR1 and CDR2 are LNHDA and SQIVND (reference sequence). Trimming pared 3 bases from V and 8 bases from J, leaving 13 bases between. This CDR3 reads CASSIGGHIEKLFF. Here the CDR3 DNA reads TGTGCCAGTAGTATTGGGGGACACATCGAAAAACTGTTTTTT.

The chain employs TRBV5-8 and TRBJ1-6; no definite D call. This CDR3 region has 14 residues. The germline V gene encodes CDR1 SGHTS and CDR2 YDEGEE. The V gene lost 2 bases and the J gene lost 8 bases, with 11 bases spanning the gap. The CDR3, as DNA: TGTGCCAGCAGCTTCGCGGGTATAGATTCACCCCTCCACTTT. Translation gives CASSFAGIDSPLHF.

The chain carries TRBV19 and TRBJ2-1; no reliable D call. CDR1 is LNHDA, CDR2 SQIVND, per germline (reference sequence). V dropped 6 bases and J dropped 3 bases, with 15 bases sitting between them. This CDR3 is built from 15 residues. The CDR3 coding sequence is TGTGCCAGTAGAACAGTCCGAATGGACTACAATGAGCAGTTCTTC. Protein sequence: CASRTVRMDYNEQFF.

This clone was counted once. The rearrangement links TRBV5-5 to TRBJ2-3; the match to TRBD1 covers 7 bases. Germline assignment: CDR1 SGHKS and CDR2 YYEKEE (reference sequence). CDR3 size: 13 residues. The ends lost 4 bases at V and 4 bases at J; junction bases unmatched: 3. This chain's CDR3 is CASSPQGADTQYF. For the CDR3, the DNA is TGTGCCAGCAGCCCTCAGGGGGCAGATACGCAGTATTTT.

The rearrangement joins TRBV2 to TRBJ2-2; D gene unclear. CDR3 length: 14 residues. Per germline, CDR1 SNHLY and CDR2 FYNNEI. V was shortened by 3 bases and J by 5 bases, with 10 bases between the two germline ends. The CDR3 DNA is TGTGCCAGCAGTGAGACACGGTTAACCGGGGAGCTGTTTTTT. It translates to CASSETRLTGELFF. The full variable domain, rest sourced from reference TRBV2 and TRBJ2-2, is EPEVTQTPSHQVTQMGQEVILRCVPISNHLYFYWYRQILGQKVEFLVSFYNNEISEKSEIFDDQFSVERPDGSNFTLKIRSTKLEDSAMYFCASSETRLTGELFFGEGSRLTVL.